The entry that follows covers one T cell receptor beta chain sequence. Its specificity is not known. The sample comes from a study of T cell responses to AZD1222 COVID-19 vaccine. Study-wide results and caveats: In a largely white British group with more females than males, clonal diversity was possibly underestimated. Spike was spanned by vaccine-associated CD4 TCRs, which were dominant at 160-218 and 743-854.

Assay: immunoSEQ multiplex PCR; the TCRdb copy retains only in-frame clones and omits some. Among 200,000 or so clones, 70% to 90% were seen once, and the ten largest hold approximately 8%. This CDR3 spans 17 amino acids. With V trimmed by 0 bases and J by 4 bases, 6 bases remained unmatched. Germline V CDR1 and CDR2: LGHNA, YNFKEQ. This TCR was recovered from an adult in good health. Sample: peripheral blood, taken on day 0 of AZD1222 vaccination. The chain uses TRBV4-2 and TRBJ2-1; TRBD2 matches 10 bases. CDR3 sequence reads: CASSQDGDSGGYNEQFF. The DNA of the CDR3 is TGTGCCAGCAGCCAAGATGGTGATAGCGGGGGGTACAATGAGCAGTTCTTC.